The TCR beta chain under discussion was sequenced for a study of patients and donors after allogeneic stem cell transplantation. MiXCR, applied by TCRdb to the RT-PCR reads, yields one record per CDR3 protein. The data contain fewer than 75,000 distinct CDR3 sequences, about 14% of them seen just once; the ten biggest clones take up roughly 34%. Only a few counts were recorded for this clonotype. The germline V gene has CDR1 MNHEY and CDR2 SMNVEV (reference sequence). The CDR3 is 17 residues long. Trimming took off 3 bases at V and 0 bases at J, with 15 bases between the two ends. The specimen sequenced was blood, either unsorted or a sorted T cell fraction (not recorded which). This TCR came from a human donor who was either an allogeneic HSCT recipient or a stem cell or donor lymphocyte infusion donor (not recorded which). It is not recorded whose cells these are; they may come from a transplant donor. J is TRBJ2-1 and V is TRBV27; TRBD2 might be the D (6 bases). The CDR3 bases are TGTGCCAGCAGTTTTAATAGCGGACCACACTCCTACAATGAGCAGTTCTTC. This codes for CASSFNSGPHSYNEQFF.